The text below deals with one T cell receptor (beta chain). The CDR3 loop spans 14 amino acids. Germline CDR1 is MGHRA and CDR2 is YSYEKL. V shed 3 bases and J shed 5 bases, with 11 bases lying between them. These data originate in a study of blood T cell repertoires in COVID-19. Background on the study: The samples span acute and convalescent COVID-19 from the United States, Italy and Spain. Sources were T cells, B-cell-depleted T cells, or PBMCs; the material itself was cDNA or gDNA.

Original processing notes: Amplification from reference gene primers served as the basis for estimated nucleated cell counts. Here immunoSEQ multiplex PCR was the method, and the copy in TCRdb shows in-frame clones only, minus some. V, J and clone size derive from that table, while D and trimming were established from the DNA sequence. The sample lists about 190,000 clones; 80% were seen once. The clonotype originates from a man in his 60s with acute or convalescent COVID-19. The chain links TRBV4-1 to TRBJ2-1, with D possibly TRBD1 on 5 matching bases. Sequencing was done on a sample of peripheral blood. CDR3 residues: CASSHLGQNNEQFF. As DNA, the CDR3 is TGCGCCAGCAGCCATCTTGGACAAAACAATGAGCAGTTCTTC.